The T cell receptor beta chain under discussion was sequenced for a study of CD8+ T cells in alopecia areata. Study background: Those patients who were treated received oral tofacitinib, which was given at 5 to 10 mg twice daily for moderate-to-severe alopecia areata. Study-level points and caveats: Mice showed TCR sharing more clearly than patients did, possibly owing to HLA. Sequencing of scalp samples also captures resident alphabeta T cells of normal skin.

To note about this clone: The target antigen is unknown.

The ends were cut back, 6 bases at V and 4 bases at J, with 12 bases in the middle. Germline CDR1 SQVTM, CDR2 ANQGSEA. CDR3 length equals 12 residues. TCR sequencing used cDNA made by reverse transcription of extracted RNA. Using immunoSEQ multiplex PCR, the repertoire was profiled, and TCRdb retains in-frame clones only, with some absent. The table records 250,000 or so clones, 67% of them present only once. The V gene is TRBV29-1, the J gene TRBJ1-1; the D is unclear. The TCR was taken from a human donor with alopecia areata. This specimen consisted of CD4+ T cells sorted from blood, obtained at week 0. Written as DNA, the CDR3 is TGCAGCGTCGTGGGGAGAAGCACTGAAGCTTTCTTT. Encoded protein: CSVVGRSTEAFF.